The T cell receptor beta chain under discussion was sequenced for a study of OX40 agonist ivuxolimab in advanced cancers. As for the study more broadly: Ivuxolimab was a fully human IgG2 agonistic monoclonal antibody targeting the costimulatory receptor OX40 (CD134). The paper reports the monotherapy dose-escalation portion (N of about 50 patients) of the phase I ivuxolimab trial. Of the approximately 50 patients in dose escalation, about 19 had hepatocellular carcinoma, some 15 had melanoma, 9 had renal cell carcinoma and 9 had head and neck cancer. Intravenous ivuxolimab was administered to patients every 2 weeks at six dose levels: 0.01, 0.1, 0.3, 1.5, 3 and 10 mg/kg. Partial responses occurred in three dose-escalation patients, of whom one had hepatocellular carcinoma and two had cutaneous melanoma. A male proportion of 70% to 90% and a mean age of 60 years, ranging from about 23 to 79, were recorded for the dose-escalation cohort. Patients were allowed to have had prior anti-PD-1, anti-PD-L1 or anti-CTLA-4 therapy, and 40% to 45% of the dose-escalation patients had previously received checkpoint inhibitors. Peripheral TCRbeta sequencing was intended to test whether TCR sequence diversity was altered and clonal T-cell expansion was caused by ivuxolimab.

A remark on this clone: The antigen it recognizes is unknown. The input lacks base qualities; no much larger clone sits a single base away.

To sequence the TCRbeta CDR3 region, genomic DNA was isolated from the sorted cells. The immunoSEQ Assay was used for sequencing of TCRbeta CDR3 regions. The source is immuneACCESS, and TCRdb retained only in-frame sequences with V and J called. Part of the clones is not carried over; for the studies checked, unresolved V genes explain less than half of this, and the remainder is unexplained. The sample includes under 35,000 clones, with 84% observed a single time. The top ten constitute around 21% of the sample. The trial excluded patients who had a history of autoimmune disease or were on systemic immunosuppression. Peripheral blood for TCR sequencing was drawn from every dose cohort at baseline, at cycle 4 day 1 and at cycle 7 day 1. Samples were obtained from an open-label, multicenter, first-in-human phase I dose-escalation trial of ivuxolimab. The trial enrolled adults with locally advanced or metastatic head and neck squamous cell, hepatocellular, melanoma or renal cell carcinoma. Before TCR sequencing, CD4+ T cells and CD8+ T cells were sorted from peripheral blood as separate populations.

Paper-wide results and their limitations: In the 0.1-3.0 mg/kg groups, partial responders had among the lowest normalized peripheral clonal expansion, particularly in CD8+ T cells. After ivuxolimab, expanded clones were on average more numerous among CD8+ T cells than among CD4+ T cells. The antigen specificity of the clonally expanded peripheral T cells was not determined. Low levels of normalized T-cell clonal expansion were also shown by some nonresponding patients. At doses of 0.1 to 3.0 mg/kg, clonal expansion of both CD4+ and CD8+ blood T cells was observed from baseline to week 6.

This receptor was taken from an adult with an advanced solid tumor such as melanoma, head and neck, liver or kidney cancer. The source material was CD4+ or CD8+ T cells sorted from blood, sampled in a trial of the OX40 agonist ivuxolimab.

CDR3 loop: CASLPGTGGPAGSYEQYF. The DNA sequence is TGTGCCAGCCTGCCCGGGACAGGGGGTCCGGCGGGGTCCTACGAGCAGTACTTC. The sequence links TRBV28 to TRBJ2-7; 11 bases in the middle match TRBD1. V loses 8 bases at its end and J loses 1 base; junction bases beyond the gene matches: 16. CDR1 and CDR2 (MDHEN, SYDVKM) derive from the germline V gene. The CDR3 measures 18 amino acids from cysteine to phenylalanine. Of the read, only the CDR3 DNA is kept; its 54 bases are in frame from base 1.